One and the same sample provided the 4 T cell receptor beta chains below, sequenced in a study of blood T cells in healthy people across ages. Primed by a sample-barcoded 5' primer and a J-beta primer mix, a second PCR proceeded for about 6 to 11 cycles. TCRdb redid the calling of the 5' RACE reads with MiXCR, one entry per CDR3 protein. Seen here are 910,000 or so distinct CDR3 sequences, just over 50% observed once, and the top ten hold 20% to 25%. Sequences were obtained from blood. The source is a woman in her fifties or sixties in good health.

This chain connects TRBV13 to TRBJ1-4; unclear D gene. This CDR3 is 12 amino acids long. Germline V gives CDR1 PRHDT, CDR2 FYEKMQ (reference sequence). V lost 9 bases, J lost 1 base, and 6 bases lay in between. CDR3 loop: CASKRTNEKLFF. The CDR3 coding sequence is TGTGCCAGTAAAAGAACTAATGAAAAACTGTTTTTT.

The chain recombines TRBV20-1 with TRBJ1-1; D unresolved. V lost 3 bases and J 4 bases, leaving 9 bases between the germline ends. The CDR3 covers 12 residues. The germline gives CDR1 DFQATT, CDR2 SNEGSKA (reference sequence). CDR3 in amino acids: CSASGGSTEAFF. The CDR3 coding sequence is TGCAGTGCTAGTGGTGGGTCCACTGAAGCTTTCTTT.

The V and J genes are TRBV5-1 and TRBJ2-1, with 8 bases fitting TRBD2. The CDR3 spans 17 residues. Germline V gene data show CDR1 as SGHRS and CDR2 as YFSETQ. Trimming removed 1 base from V and 5 bases from J; junction bases left unmatched: 11. Written as DNA, the CDR3 is TGCGCCAGCAGCTTGAACCCACTAGCGGCGACTCACAATGAGCAGTTCTTC. It yields the protein CASSLNPLAATHNEQFF.

The chain uses TRBV12-3 or TRBV12-4 and TRBJ1-2; D is possibly TRBD1 (5 bases). This CDR3 region has 14 residues. V lost 7 bases and J lost 8, with 20 bases in between. The CDR3 spells CASTLQGFEGGYTF. The CDR3 DNA sequence: TGTGCCAGCACCCTTCAGGGTTTCGAAGGCGGCTACACCTTC.